These 12 T cell receptor beta chains were all obtained from the same sample, sequenced in a study of blood T cell repertoires in COVID-19. Here immunoSEQ multiplex PCR was the method, and the copy in TCRdb shows in-frame clones only, minus some. In the table there are 80,000 to 100,000 clones, approximately 86% of which are singletons. Sequenced material: peripheral blood. The source of these receptors is an elderly woman with acute or convalescent COVID-19.

The V gene is TRBV29-1, the J gene TRBJ2-2, with 15 bases that match TRBD2. The junction had 12 bases not matched to a gene; V was cut back by 5 bases and J by 5 bases. Germline CDR1 and CDR2: SQVTM and ANQGSEA. The CDR3 sequence is 18 residues long. The CDR3, as DNA: TGCAGCGTTCCATGGACTAGCGGGGGGGCCCAGGAGACCGGGGAGCTGTTTTTT. Translation gives CSVPWTSGGAQETGELFF.

This clone was counted a few times. The J gene is TRBJ1-5, the V gene TRBV6-2 or TRBV6-3; TRBD1 is a possible D gene (6 bases). The V and J ends lost 0 bases and 6 bases respectively, with 9 bases between them. This CDR3 is 14 amino acids long. Germline V gives CDR1 MNHEY, CDR2 SVGEGT. The CDR3 sequence is CASSYSTGLQPQHF. The CDR3 DNA reads TGTGCCAGCAGTTACTCTACAGGGCTTCAGCCCCAGCATTTT.

The chain has TRBV29-1 and TRBJ1-3, with D perhaps TRBD1 (6 bases). This CDR3 is 14 amino acids long. V lost 6 bases, J lost 2 bases, and 14 bases lay in between. Germline assignment: CDR1 SQVTM and CDR2 ANQGSEA. DNA of the CDR3: TGCAGCGTCGTGGACAGTTTTCCTGGAAACACCATATATTTT. Amino acid sequence: CSVVDSFPGNTIYF.

This clone was counted once. The CDR3 DNA follows: TGTGCCAGCAGCGTAGCCGGAGGAACACACACAGATACGCAGTATTTT. Translating it yields CASSVAGGTHTDTQYF. The J gene is TRBJ2-3, the V gene TRBV9, with D possibly matching TRBD2 (5 bases). Trimming removed 0 bases from V and 2 bases from J, with 13 bases in between. There are 16 residues in the CDR3. Per the germline V gene, CDR1 is SGDLS and CDR2 is YYNGEE.

In this sample, this clone turned up once. This chain connects TRBV27 to TRBJ1-6; D remains unclear. V lost 4 bases to trimming and J lost 1 base, with 17 bases between them. This CDR3 is built from 18 residues. Germline V gene data show CDR1 as MNHEY and CDR2 as SMNVEV (reference sequence). DNA for the CDR3: TGTGCCAGCAGTTCCCCCCCCGGGGTAGCGTCCTATAATTCACCCCTCCACTTT. This encodes CASSSPPGVASYNSPLHF.

This chain links TRBV5-1 with TRBJ2-7; 7 bases are shared with TRBD1. V gave up 0 bases and J gave up 4 bases; unmatched junction bases: 7. Germline-derived CDR1 and CDR2 are SGHRS and YFSETQ. The CDR3 has 15 residues. In nucleotides, the CDR3 is TGCGCCAGCAGCTTGGAAGGGGGCCGCGTATACGAGCAGTACTTC. Translation gives CASSLEGGRVYEQYF.

The rearrangement links TRBV27 to TRBJ1-1, with D unclear. V lost 6 bases and J 4 bases, leaving 18 bases between the germline ends. Germline CDR1 and CDR2: MNHEY and SMNVEV (reference sequence). The CDR3 length is 15 residues. Here the CDR3 reads CASSPKWVAVTEAFF. The CDR3 DNA sequence: TGTGCCAGCAGCCCAAAGTGGGTTGCGGTCACTGAAGCTTTCTTT.

V gene TRBV5-1 combines with J gene TRBJ2-2; 9 nucleotides agree with TRBD1. V was clipped by 4 bases and J by 3 bases; unmatched bases: 10. CDR1 and CDR2 (germline): SGHRS, YFSETQ. CDR3 length: 17 amino acids. CDR3 in DNA: TGCGCCAGCAGCATTAGCCCGGGACAGGGTTACACCGGGGAGCTGTTTTTT. Protein: CASSISPGQGYTGELFF.

The CDR3, as DNA: TGTGCCAGCAGCGTAGATCTAGCAAATGAGCAGTTCTTC. This gives the protein CASSVDLANEQFF. The chain links TRBV9 to TRBJ2-1; a possible D gene is TRBD2 (5 bases). The CDR3 spans 13 residues. The V end was cut by 0 bases, the J end by 7 bases, with 8 bases between. Per germline, CDR1 SGDLS and CDR2 YYNGEE.

J is TRBJ2-7 and V is TRBV30; 7 bases match TRBD1. The CDR3 runs 12 residues. CDR1 is GTSNPN and CDR2 is SVGIG in the germline V gene (reference sequence). J gave up 2 bases and V 7 bases, and 5 bases lay outside the gene matches. The CDR3: CAYGQEPYEQYF. CDR3 bases: TGTGCCTATGGACAGGAGCCCTACGAGCAGTACTTC. The whole variable domain, remainder taken from reference TRBV30 and TRBJ2-7, is SQTIHQWPATLVQPVGSPLSLECTVEGTSNPNLYWYRQAAGRGLQLLFYSVGIGQISSEVPQNLSASRPQDRQFILSSKKLLLSDSGFYLCAYGQEPYEQYFGPGTRLTVT.

The chain carries TRBV3-1 (or the pseudogene TRBV3-2) and TRBJ1-6; perhaps TRBD1 as D (6 bases). The V and J ends lost 5 bases and 3 bases respectively, with 11 bases between them. This CDR3 contains 15 residues. CDR1 LGHDT and CDR2 YNNKEL come from the germline V gene (reference sequence). This CDR3 reads CASSIGQSYNSPLHF. In nucleotides, the CDR3 is TGTGCCAGCAGCATAGGACAGAGCTATAATTCACCCCTCCACTTT.

The chain joins TRBV27 to TRBJ2-7; D might be TRBD1 (6 bases). Germline CDR1 reads MNHEY; CDR2 reads SMNVEV (reference sequence). The CDR3 spans 15 residues. V lost 4 bases, J lost 0 bases, and 13 bases lay in between. Written as DNA, the CDR3 is TGTGCCAGCAGTTCCGGACAGAAGCACTCCTACGAGCAGTACTTC. Protein sequence: CASSSGQKHSYEQYF.